This paragraph reports one T cell receptor beta chain. What it binds is not known. This CDR3 spans 14 amino acids. V lost 0 bases and J 7 bases, leaving 10 bases between the germline ends. CDR1 and CDR2 (germline): LGHNT, FRNRAP. This sample is drawn from a study of cytomegalovirus exposure and HLA in healthy donors. Findings and caveats of the study: Upon later analysis, HLA-associated TCR beta chains proved more clonally expanded than other, equally common chains. Previous analysis showed most TCR beta V segments were productive about 90% or about 30% of the time. One variant, a missense change in DCLRE1C, was linked in a later analysis to TCR beta V- and J-gene trimming. The authors assumed roughly uniform sequencing depth across donors for presence/absence analyses.

60 Vbeta and 13 Jbeta primers were used in PCR. Method: immunoSEQ multiplex PCR; TCRdb's copy keeps in-frame clones and lacks some. The sample comprises about 120,000 clones, around 80% of which are singletons, and about 2.5% rests with the top ten. This TCR came from a middle-aged woman in good health and CMV-seropositive. The gene calls are TRBV12-5 and TRBJ1-3, with a tentative D call TRBD1 (6 bases). Sequencing was performed on PBMCs. The CDR3 protein is CASGLVLTGNTIYF. In DNA form, the CDR3 reads TGTGCTAGTGGTTTGGTGCTCACAGGGAACACCATATATTTT. Variable domain in full (rest from reference TRBV12-5 and TRBJ1-3): DARVTQTPRHKVTEMGQEVTMRCQPILGHNTVFWYRQTMMQGLELLAYFRNRAPLDDSGMPKDRFSAEMPDATLATLKIQPSEPRDSAVYFCASGLVLTGNTIYFGEGSWLTVV.